The present T cell receptor (beta chain) was sequenced within a study of beta chain features in type 1 diabetes. Study conclusions and caveats: The study found that naive, central memory and Treg TCRB repertoires appeared more similar in patients than in healthy donors.

Expressed TCRB transcripts were sequenced, since all the RNA that had been isolated was reverse transcribed. TCRdb's copy holds only in-frame clones and misses some; the assay was immunoSEQ multiplex PCR. The repertoire holds 850,000 to 900,000 clones, 15% to 20% seen once, with about 0.025% in the top ten. The CDR3 totals 16 residues. Germline lookup yields CDR1 LNHNV and CDR2 YYDKDF (reference sequence). V shed 1 base and J shed 7 bases, with 19 bases lying between them. Comments on this clone: Its cognate antigen is unknown.

The receptor comes from a woman aged 18 to 35 in good health. The chain couples TRBV15 to TRBJ2-5, with D possibly being TRBD1 or TRBD2 (5 bases each). Material for sequencing was naive CD4+ T cells from blood. Written as DNA, the CDR3 is TGTGCCACCAGCAGAGGGGTTGGGGGAGCGGTGAGGACCCAGTACTTC. Protein product: CATSRGVGGAVRTQYF. Full variable domain (rest looked up from reference TRBV15 and TRBJ2-5): DAMVIQNPRYQVTQFGKPVTLSCSQTLNHNVMYWYQQKSSQAPKLLFHYYDKDFNNEADTPDNFQSRRPNTSFCFLDIRSPGLGDTAMYLCATSRGVGGAVRTQYFGPGTRLLVL.